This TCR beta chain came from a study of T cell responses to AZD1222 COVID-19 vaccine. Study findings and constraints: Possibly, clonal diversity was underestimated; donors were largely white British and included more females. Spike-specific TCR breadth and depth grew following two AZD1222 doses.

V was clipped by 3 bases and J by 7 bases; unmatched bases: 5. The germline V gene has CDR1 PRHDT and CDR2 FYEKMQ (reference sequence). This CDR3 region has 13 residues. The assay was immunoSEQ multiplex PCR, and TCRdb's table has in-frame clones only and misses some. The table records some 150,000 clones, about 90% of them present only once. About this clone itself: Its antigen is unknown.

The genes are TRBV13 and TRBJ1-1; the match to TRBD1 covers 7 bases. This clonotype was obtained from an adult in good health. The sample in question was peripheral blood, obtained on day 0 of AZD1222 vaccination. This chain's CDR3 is CASSLGRDSEAFF. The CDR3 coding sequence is TGTGCCAGCAGCTTGGGCAGGGACAGTGAAGCTTTCTTT.